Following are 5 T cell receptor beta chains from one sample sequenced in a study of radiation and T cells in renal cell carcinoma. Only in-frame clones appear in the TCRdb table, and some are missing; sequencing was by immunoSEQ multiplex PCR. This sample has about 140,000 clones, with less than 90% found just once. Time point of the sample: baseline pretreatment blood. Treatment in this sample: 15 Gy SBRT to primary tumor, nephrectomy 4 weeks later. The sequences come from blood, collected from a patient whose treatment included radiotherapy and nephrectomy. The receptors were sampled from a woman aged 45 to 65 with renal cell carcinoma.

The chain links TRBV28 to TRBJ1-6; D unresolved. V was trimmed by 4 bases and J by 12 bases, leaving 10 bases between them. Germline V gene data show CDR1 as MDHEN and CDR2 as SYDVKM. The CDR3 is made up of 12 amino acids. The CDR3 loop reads CASSSAMKPLHF. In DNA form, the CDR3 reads TGTGCCAGCAGTTCAGCCATGAAACCCCTCCACTTT. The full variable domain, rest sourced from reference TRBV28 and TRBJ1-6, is DVKVTQSSRYLVKRTGEKVFLECVQDMDHENMFWYRQDPGLGLRLIYFSYDVKMKEKGDIPEGYSVSREKKERFSLILESASTNQTSMYLCASSSAMKPLHFGNGTRLTVT.

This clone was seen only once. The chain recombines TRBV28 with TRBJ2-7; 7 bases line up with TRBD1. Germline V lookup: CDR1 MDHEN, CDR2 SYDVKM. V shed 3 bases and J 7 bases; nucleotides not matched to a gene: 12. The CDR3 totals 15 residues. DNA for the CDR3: TGTGCCAGCAGTTTTGGGACGACAGGGAAAAGAGAGCAGTACTTC. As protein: CASSFGTTGKREQYF.

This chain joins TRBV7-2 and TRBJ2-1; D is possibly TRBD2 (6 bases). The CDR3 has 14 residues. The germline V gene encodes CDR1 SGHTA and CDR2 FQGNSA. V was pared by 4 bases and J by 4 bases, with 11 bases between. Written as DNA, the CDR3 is TGTGCCAGCAGCTCCCTAGCGATTTACAATGAGCAGTTCTTC. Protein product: CASSSLAIYNEQFF.

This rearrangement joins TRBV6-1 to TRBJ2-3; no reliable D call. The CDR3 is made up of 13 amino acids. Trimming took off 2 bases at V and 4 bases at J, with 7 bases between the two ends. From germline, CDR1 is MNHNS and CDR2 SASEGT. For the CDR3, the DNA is TGTGCCAGCAGTGAAAGGCATTCAGATACGCAGTATTTT. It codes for CASSERHSDTQYF.

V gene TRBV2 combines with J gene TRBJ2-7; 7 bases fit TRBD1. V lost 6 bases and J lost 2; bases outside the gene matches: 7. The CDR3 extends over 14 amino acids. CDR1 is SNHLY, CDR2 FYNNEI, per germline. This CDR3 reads CASSATGTTYEQYF. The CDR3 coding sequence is TGTGCCAGCAGCGCGACAGGGACCACCTACGAGCAGTACTTC.